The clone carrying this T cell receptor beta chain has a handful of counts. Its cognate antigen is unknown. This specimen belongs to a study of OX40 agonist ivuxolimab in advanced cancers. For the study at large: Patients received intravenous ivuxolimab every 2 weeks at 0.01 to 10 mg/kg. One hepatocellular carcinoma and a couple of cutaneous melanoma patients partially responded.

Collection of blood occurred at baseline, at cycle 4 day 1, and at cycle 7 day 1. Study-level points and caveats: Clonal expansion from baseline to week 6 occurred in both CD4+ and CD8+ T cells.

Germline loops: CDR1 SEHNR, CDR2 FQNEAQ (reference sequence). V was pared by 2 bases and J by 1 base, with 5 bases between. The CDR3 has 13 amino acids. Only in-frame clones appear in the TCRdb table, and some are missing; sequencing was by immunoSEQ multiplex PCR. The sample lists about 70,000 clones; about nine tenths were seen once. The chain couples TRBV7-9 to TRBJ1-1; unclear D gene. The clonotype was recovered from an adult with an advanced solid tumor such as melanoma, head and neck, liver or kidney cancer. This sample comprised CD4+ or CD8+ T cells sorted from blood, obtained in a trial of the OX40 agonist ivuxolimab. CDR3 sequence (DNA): TGTGCCAGCAGCTTAACGGGGAACACTGAAGCTTTCTTT. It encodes CASSLTGNTEAFF.